This T cell receptor beta chain comes out of a study of Ad26.COV2.S vaccination and SARS-CoV-2 variants. The V gene's germline CDR1 is SGHAT and CDR2 FQNNGV. V was trimmed by 0 bases and J by 2 bases, leaving 5 bases between them. This CDR3 contains 13 residues. The study's findings and limits: Individuals receiving vaccine had higher spike-specific TCR breadth than placebo recipients did.

Measured with immunoSEQ multiplex PCR; TCRdb has only the in-frame clones, and not every one. This table has approximately 350,000 clones, about nine tenths appearing once. Described treatment: some 20 received Ad26.COV2.S at low or high dose, single or two shots; roughly 5 received placebo; per-sample allocation not given. Repertoires come from day 63 after the first vaccine or placebo injection. Worth noting for this clone: Its antigen is not identified.

The source is a person aged 18-60 years who received the Ad26.COV2.S COVID-19 vaccine or a placebo. The starting material was peripheral blood, obtained in a trial of Ad26.COV2.S vaccine versus placebo. The chain employs TRBV11-2 and TRBJ2-7; D is unresolved. The CDR3 protein is CASSLEGTYEQYF. The CDR3 DNA is TGTGCCAGCAGCTTAGAAGGAACCTACGAGCAGTACTTC. Looking up the rest from reference TRBV11-2 and TRBJ2-7 gives the full variable domain: EAGVAQSPRYKIIEKRQSVAFWCNPISGHATLYWYQQILGQGPKLLIQFQNNGVVDDSQLPKDRFSAERLKGVDSTLKIQPAKLEDSAVYLCASSLEGTYEQYFGPGTRLTVT.